One sample yielded the 27 T cell receptor beta chains listed below, sequenced in a study of blood T cell repertoires in COVID-19. This table comes from immunoSEQ multiplex PCR, and its TCRdb copy is limited to in-frame clones, with some not included. The sample holds about 220,000 clones, 65% to 90% seen once. The sample taken for sequencing was peripheral blood. These receptors were taken from a man aged 40-55 years who had recovered from COVID-19.

The V gene is TRBV6-1, the J gene TRBJ2-1; 9 nucleotides match TRBD2. The CDR3 runs to 15 residues. V shed 2 bases, J shed 9 bases, and the junction held 8 bases outside the gene matches. Germline CDR1 reads MNHNS; CDR2 reads SASEGT. CDR3 sequence (DNA): TGTGCCAGCAGTGAACTGGCGGGGGGGCCCAGTGAGCAGTTCTTC. Translating gives CASSELAGGPSEQFF.

The chain employs TRBV19 and TRBJ1-2, with no clear D. V gave up 7 bases and J gave up 4 bases, with 19 bases separating them. The CDR3 has 15 amino acids. Germline V gene sequence: CDR1 LNHDA, CDR2 SQIVND (reference sequence). CDR3 amino acids: CASTKAQYTGYGYTF. CDR3 nucleotide sequence: TGTGCCAGTACCAAGGCCCAATACACGGGCTATGGCTACACCTTC.

Many counts were recorded for this clone. The chain combines TRBV12-3 or TRBV12-4 with TRBJ2-5; D is unresolved. The length of the CDR3 is 13 residues. Between the trimmed V and J ends, which lost 5 bases and 5 bases, there was a span of 12 bases. This CDR3 reads CASSPRLRETQYF. CDR3 coding DNA: TGTGCCAGCAGTCCCCGGTTGCGGGAGACCCAGTACTTC.

The chain is built from TRBV6-4 and TRBJ1-2, with 7 bases that match TRBD1. Germline V CDR1 and CDR2: MRHNA, SNTAGT. Germline trimming cut 6 bases from V and 3 bases from J; bases unmatched to any gene: 7. The CDR3 has 14 residues. The CDR3 bases are TGTGCCAGCAGCGTAAACGACAGGGACTATGGCTACACCTTC. This gives the protein CASSVNDRDYGYTF.

V usage is TRBV19 and J usage is TRBJ2-5, with a possible D match to TRBD1 (6 bases). V lost 1 base and J 4 bases, leaving 10 bases between the germline ends. CDR1 and CDR2 from the germline V gene are LNHDA and SQIVND (reference sequence). This CDR3 has 14 residues. This CDR3 reads CASSIGGGGETQYF. In DNA, the CDR3 is TGTGCCAGTAGTATAGGTGGGGGCGGAGAGACCCAGTACTTC.

The chain recombines TRBV2 with TRBJ1-1, with TRBD1 matching 8 bases. The CDR3 is 14 amino acids. Germline V gene data show CDR1 as SNHLY and CDR2 as FYNNEI. The V segment lost 6 bases and the J segment 1 base; nucleotides outside the gene matches: 4. DNA of the CDR3: TGTGCCAGCAGCGGACAGGGTGGGAACACTGAAGCTTTCTTT. It codes for CASSGQGGNTEAFF.

This chain links TRBV25-1 with TRBJ2-7; TRBD2 agrees at 7 bases. Per the germline V gene, CDR1 is MGHDK and CDR2 is SYGVNS. The length of the CDR3 is 15 residues. Trimming removed 1 base from V and 5 bases from J; junction bases left unmatched: 8. The CDR3 DNA reads as TGTGCCAGCAGTGAATTGGCCGGGAGGATGAACGAGCAGTACTTC. As protein: CASSELAGRMNEQYF.

This clone was detected only once. The chain uses TRBV19 and TRBJ1-1; D is ambiguous. Germline lookup yields CDR1 LNHDA and CDR2 SQIVND (reference sequence). Trimming cost V 2 bases and J 3 bases, with 16 bases left between them. The length of the CDR3 is 16 residues. CDR3 amino acids: CASSISLGVEDTEAFF. The CDR3 DNA follows: TGTGCCAGTAGTATATCCCTCGGGGTCGAGGACACTGAAGCTTTCTTT.

The chain is built from TRBV21-1 and TRBJ2-5; the D call TRBD2 from the table was never checked on the DNA. TRBV21-1 is a documented pseudogene. The CDR3 covers 14 residues. CDR3 nucleotide sequence: TGTGCCAGCAGCAAAAAGCGGTACCAAGAGACCCAGTACTTC. It is translated as CASSKKRYQETQYF.

The rearrangement uses TRBV9 and TRBJ2-4, with 7 positions matching TRBD2. V gave up 0 bases and J gave up 9 bases; unmatched junction bases: 9. The CDR3 spans 15 residues. CDR1 SGDLS and CDR2 YYNGEE come from the germline V gene. In DNA form, the CDR3 reads TGTGCCAGCAGCGTAGCTGGCGGGGGAGAGATCATTCAGTACTTC. Residues: CASSVAGGGEIIQYF.

This chain uses TRBV18 with TRBJ2-1; 10 bases are a match to TRBD2. The CDR3 sequence is 15 residues long. V dropped 1 base and J dropped 7; count of bases not matched to a gene: 4. Germline-derived CDR1 and CDR2 are KGHSH and LQKENI. CDR3 sequence reads: CASSPLAGGGNEQFF. The CDR3 DNA follows: TGTGCCAGCTCACCACTAGCGGGGGGCGGTAATGAGCAGTTCTTC.

V usage is TRBV29-1 and J usage is TRBJ2-2, with TRBD2 as a possible D gene (5 bases). The ends were cut back, 5 bases at V and 1 base at J, with 8 bases in the middle. Germline assignment: CDR1 SQVTM and CDR2 ANQGSEA. The CDR3 contains 13 residues. The CDR3 here is CSVRTENTGELFF. DNA of the CDR3: TGCAGCGTTCGGACTGAGAACACCGGGGAGCTGTTTTTT.

The sample holds many counts of this clone. V gene TRBV7-8 combines with J gene TRBJ1-6, with 7 bases lining up with TRBD1. The V gene end was trimmed by 1 base and the J gene end by 11 bases; junction bases not matched to a gene: 8. The CDR3 spans 15 residues. Germline V gene lookup returns CDR1 SGHVS and CDR2 FQNEAQ. DNA for the CDR3: TGTGCCAGCAGCTTAGTGACAGGGATATCGCCACCCCTCCACTTT. It specifies CASSLVTGISPPLHF.

V is TRBV29-1 and J is TRBJ1-2, with TRBD1 matching 9 bases. After removal of 8 bases from V and 8 bases from J, the junction contained 12 bases not matched to a gene. This CDR3 region has 13 residues. Germline loops: CDR1 SQVTM, CDR2 ANQGSEA. The CDR3 protein is CSTYRGLVRGYTF. CDR3 sequence (DNA): TGCAGCACCTACAGGGGGCTGGTTAGAGGCTACACCTTC.

The gene calls are TRBV3-1 (or the pseudogene TRBV3-2) and TRBJ2-1; 15 bases map to TRBD2. The CDR3 covers 19 residues. Germline V gene data show CDR1 as LGHDT and CDR2 as YNNKEL (reference sequence). J gave up 5 bases and V 0 bases, and 8 bases lay outside the gene matches. CDR3: CASSQDRTSGRALNNEQFF. CDR3 coding DNA: TGTGCCAGCAGCCAAGATCGGACTAGCGGGAGGGCTTTAAACAATGAGCAGTTCTTC.

The gene calls are TRBV11-2 and TRBJ2-1, with 12 positions matching TRBD2. CDR1 and CDR2 (germline): SGHAT, FQNNGV. With V trimmed by 6 bases and J by 4 bases, 1 base remained unmatched. The CDR3 contains 14 residues. CDR3 DNA: TGTGCCAGCAGGGGACTAGCGGGTTACAATGAGCAGTTCTTC. Residues: CASRGLAGYNEQFF.

The chain is built from TRBV24-1 and TRBJ2-1, with 11 bases aligning to TRBD2. Trimming took 2 bases from V and 4 from J; bases not matched to a gene: 3. The CDR3 has 16 residues. CDR1 KGHDR and CDR2 SFDVKD come from the germline V gene. CDR3: CATSDSTSGAYNEQFF. CDR3 nucleotide sequence: TGTGCCACCAGTGATTCGACTAGCGGGGCATACAATGAGCAGTTCTTC.

The V call is TRBV2, the J call TRBJ2-1; D gene uncertain. Germline V gene data show CDR1 as SNHLY and CDR2 as FYNNEI. V lost 4 bases and J 10 bases, leaving 8 bases between the germline ends. The CDR3 totals 11 residues. In nucleotides, the CDR3 is TGTGCCAGCAGTGTTGAGGAAGAGCAGTTCTTC. It is translated as CASSVEEEQFF. Based on the CDR3 plus reference TRBV2 and TRBJ2-1, the full variable domain is EPEVTQTPSHQVTQMGQEVILRCVPISNHLYFYWYRQILGQKVEFLVSFYNNEISEKSEIFDDQFSVERPDGSNFTLKIRSTKLEDSAMYFCASSVEEEQFFGPGTRLTVL.

The chain joins TRBV9 to TRBJ1-6; 7 positions match TRBD1. V was clipped by 3 bases and J by 10 bases; unmatched bases: 10. The CDR3 has 15 amino acids. The germline gives CDR1 SGDLS, CDR2 YYNGEE. CDR3 bases: TGTGCCAGCAGCGAGGGTGGGACAGCGTTCTCACCCCTCCACTTT. This codes for CASSEGGTAFSPLHF.

The V and J genes are TRBV5-1 and TRBJ2-1, with 11 bases identical to TRBD2. The CDR3 covers 15 residues. The germline V gene has CDR1 SGHRS and CDR2 YFSETQ. Losses at the gene ends were 5 bases for V and 6 bases for J; bases not matched to a gene: 7. Here the CDR3 reads CASSILAGAPNEQFF. CDR3 DNA: TGCGCCAGCAGTATACTAGCGGGAGCGCCCAATGAGCAGTTCTTC.

The chain joins TRBV11-2 to TRBJ1-1, with 8 positions matching TRBD1. Germline assignment: CDR1 SGHAT and CDR2 FQNNGV. After removal of 7 bases from V and 7 bases from J, the junction contained 14 bases not matched to a gene. There are 15 residues in the CDR3. CDR3 residues: CASTYRGARGLEAFF. Written as DNA, the CDR3 is TGTGCCAGCACCTACCGCGGGGCCAGGGGGCTTGAAGCTTTCTTT.

The gene calls are TRBV7-9 and TRBJ2-2; 9 bases fit TRBD2. The CDR3 sequence is 19 residues long. J lost 0 bases, V lost 1 base, and 9 bases had no gene match. Germline-derived CDR1 and CDR2 are SEHNR and FQNEAQ (reference sequence). The CDR3 is CASSLGRPSGASNTGELFF. The CDR3 DNA follows: TGTGCCAGCAGCTTAGGTCGGCCTAGCGGGGCCTCGAACACCGGGGAGCTGTTTTTT.

The chain has TRBV18 and TRBJ2-7, with 12 nucleotides matching TRBD2. V lost 3 bases and J lost 3; bases outside the gene matches: 3. The CDR3 extends over 15 amino acids. The germline V gene has CDR1 KGHSH and CDR2 LQKENI. CDR3 sequence reads: CASSPTSGGIYEQYF. In DNA form, the CDR3 reads TGTGCCAGCTCACCGACTAGCGGGGGAATCTACGAGCAGTACTTC. The whole variable domain, remainder taken from reference TRBV18 and TRBJ2-7, is NAGVMQNPRHLVRRRGQEARLRCSPMKGHSHVYWYRQLPEEGLKFMVYLQKENIIDESGMPKERFSAEFPKEGPSILRIQQVVRGDSAAYFCASSPTSGGIYEQYFGPGTRLTVT.

This clone was seen just once. The chain is built from TRBV5-4 and TRBJ1-1; the match to TRBD1 covers 10 bases. V lost 0 bases, J lost 5 bases, and 4 bases stayed unmatched. The CDR3 has 15 residues. Germline CDR1 SGHNT, CDR2 YYREEE (reference sequence). The CDR3 region is CASSLARTGGTEAFF. CDR3 coding DNA: TGTGCCAGCAGCTTGGCCCGGACAGGGGGTACTGAAGCTTTCTTT.

This sequence joins TRBV5-1 and TRBJ2-1; 9 bases are shared with TRBD2. CDR3 length: 16 residues. Germline values: CDR1 SGHRS, CDR2 YFSETQ. V gave up 3 bases and J gave up 3 bases; unmatched junction bases: 7. CDR3 in amino acids: CASSSKTSGDYNEQFF. The CDR3 DNA is TGCGCCAGCAGCTCCAAGACTAGCGGAGACTACAATGAGCAGTTCTTC.

The chain has TRBV7-2 and TRBJ2-5; a possible D gene is TRBD2 (6 bases). CDR1 is SGHTA, CDR2 FQGNSA, per germline. Trimming removed 5 bases at V and 4 bases at J, with 11 bases between. CDR3 length: 13 residues. The CDR3 DNA reads as TGTGCCAGCAGCGGCGGGACCAGAGAGACCCAGTACTTC. This encodes CASSGGTRETQYF. Full variable domain (outside the CDR3, taken from reference TRBV7-2 and TRBJ2-5): GAGVSQSPSNKVTEKGKDVELRCDPISGHTALYWYRQSLGQGLEFLIYFQGNSAPDKSGLPSDRFSAERTGGSVSTLTIQRTQQEDSAVYLCASSGGTRETQYFGPGTRLLVL.

The chain carries TRBV30 and TRBJ1-4; TRBD1 matches 8 bases. This CDR3 is built from 14 residues. Losses at the gene ends were 3 bases for V and 10 bases for J; bases not matched to a gene: 10. Germline CDR1 and CDR2: GTSNPN and SVGIG (reference sequence). CDR3 protein: CAWRTYGQGGKLFF. The CDR3 nucleotides read TGTGCCTGGAGAACATACGGACAGGGCGGAAAACTGTTTTTT.